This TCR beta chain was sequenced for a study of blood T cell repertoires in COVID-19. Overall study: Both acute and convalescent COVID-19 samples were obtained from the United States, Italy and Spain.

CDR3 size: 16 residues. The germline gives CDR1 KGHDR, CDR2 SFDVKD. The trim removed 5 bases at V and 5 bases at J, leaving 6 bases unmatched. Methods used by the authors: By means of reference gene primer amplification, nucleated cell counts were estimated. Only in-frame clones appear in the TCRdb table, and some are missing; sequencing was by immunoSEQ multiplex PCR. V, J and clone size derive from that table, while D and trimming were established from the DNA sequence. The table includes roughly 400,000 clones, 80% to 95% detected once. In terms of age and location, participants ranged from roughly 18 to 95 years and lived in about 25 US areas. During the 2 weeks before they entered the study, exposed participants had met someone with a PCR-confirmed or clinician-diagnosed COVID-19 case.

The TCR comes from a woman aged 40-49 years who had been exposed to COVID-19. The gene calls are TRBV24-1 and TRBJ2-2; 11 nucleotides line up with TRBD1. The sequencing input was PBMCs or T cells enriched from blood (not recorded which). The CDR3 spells CATSGGTGGLTGELFF. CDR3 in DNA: TGTGCCACCAGTGGCGGGACAGGGGGTTTGACCGGGGAGCTGTTTTTT.